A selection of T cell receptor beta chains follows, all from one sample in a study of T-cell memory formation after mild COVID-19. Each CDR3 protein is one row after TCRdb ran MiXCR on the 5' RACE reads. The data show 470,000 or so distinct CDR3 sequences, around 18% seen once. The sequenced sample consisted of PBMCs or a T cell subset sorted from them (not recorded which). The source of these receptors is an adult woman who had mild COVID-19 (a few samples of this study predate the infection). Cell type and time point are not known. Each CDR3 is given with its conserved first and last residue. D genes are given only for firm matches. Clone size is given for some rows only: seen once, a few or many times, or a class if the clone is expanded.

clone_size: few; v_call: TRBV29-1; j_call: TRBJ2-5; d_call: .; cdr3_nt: TGCAGCGTCGCTAAGGCAGGGGGAGGGGAGACCCAGTACTTC; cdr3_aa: CSVAKAGGGETQYF
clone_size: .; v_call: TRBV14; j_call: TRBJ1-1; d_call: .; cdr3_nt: TGTGCCAGCAGCCAAGGGTTTTCAGCGAACACTGAAGCTTTCTTT; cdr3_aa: CASSQGFSANTEAFF
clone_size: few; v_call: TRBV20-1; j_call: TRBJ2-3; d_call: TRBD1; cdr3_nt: TGCAGTGCTAGAAGGCGGGGACAGGGCACAGATACGCAGTATTTT; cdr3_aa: CSARRRGQGTDTQYF
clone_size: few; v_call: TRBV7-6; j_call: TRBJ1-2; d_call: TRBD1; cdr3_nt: TGTGCCAGCAGCCCTCACGACAGGGTCTTCTATGGCTACACCTTC; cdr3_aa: CASSPHDRVFYGYTF
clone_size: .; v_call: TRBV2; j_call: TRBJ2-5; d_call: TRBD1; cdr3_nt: TGTGCCAGCAGTACCAACAGGGGCCAAGAGACCCAGTACTTC; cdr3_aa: CASSTNRGQETQYF
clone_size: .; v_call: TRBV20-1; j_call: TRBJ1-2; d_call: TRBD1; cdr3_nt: TGCAGTCTCCCGGACAGGGGAAACTATGGCTACACCTTC; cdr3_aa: CSLPDRGNYGYTF
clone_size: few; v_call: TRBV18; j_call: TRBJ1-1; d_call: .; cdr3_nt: TGTGCCAGCTCAACCCCTCAGGCCGGGACTTTCTTT; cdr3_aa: CASSTPQAGTFF
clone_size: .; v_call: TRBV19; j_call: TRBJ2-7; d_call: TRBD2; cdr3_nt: TGTGCCAGTAGTGCCCTATCAGCGGGAGGAACCTACGAGCAGTACTTC; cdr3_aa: CASSALSAGGTYEQYF
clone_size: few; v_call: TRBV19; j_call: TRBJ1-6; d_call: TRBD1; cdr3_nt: TGTGCCAGTAGCAAAGACAGGGGTGATTATAATTCACCCCTCCACTTT; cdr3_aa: CASSKDRGDYNSPLHF
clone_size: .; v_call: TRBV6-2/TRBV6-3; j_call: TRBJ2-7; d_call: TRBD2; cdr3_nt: TGTGCCAGCGGACTAGCGGGAGGAACCGAGCAGTACTTC; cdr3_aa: CASGLAGGTEQYF
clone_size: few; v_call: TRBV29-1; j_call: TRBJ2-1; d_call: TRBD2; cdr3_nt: TGCAGCGTTGCAGAGAGAGCCCGGGGGGGCCCGGGAAATGAGCAGTTCTTC; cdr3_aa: CSVAERARGGPGNEQFF
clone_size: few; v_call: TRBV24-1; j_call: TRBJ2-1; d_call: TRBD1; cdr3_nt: TGTGCCACCTCCACCTCTCCGGGACAGGGATTTCCCAATGAGCAGTTCTTC; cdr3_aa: CATSTSPGQGFPNEQFF
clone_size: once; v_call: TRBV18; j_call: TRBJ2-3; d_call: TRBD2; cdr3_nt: TGTGCCAGCTCACCGGGACTAGCGGGGGGGCCTTTCGAGTCCGGAAGCACAGATACGCAGTATTTT; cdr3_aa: CASSPGLAGGPFESGSTDTQYF
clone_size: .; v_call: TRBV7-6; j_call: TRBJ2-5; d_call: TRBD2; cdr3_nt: TGTGCCAGCAGCTTCGGGTTGCTAGCGGGAGAGGCGTTAACCCAGTACTTC; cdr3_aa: CASSFGLLAGEALTQYF
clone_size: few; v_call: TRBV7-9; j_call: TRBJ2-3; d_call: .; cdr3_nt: TGTGCCGGATTGGGTGGCACAGATACGCAGTATTTT; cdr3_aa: CAGLGGTDTQYF
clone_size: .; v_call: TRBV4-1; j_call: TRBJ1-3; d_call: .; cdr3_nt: TGCGCCAGCAGCCAAGTCGGGATCGGAAACACCATATATTTT; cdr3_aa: CASSQVGIGNTIYF
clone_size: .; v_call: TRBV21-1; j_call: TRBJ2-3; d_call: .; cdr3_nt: TGTGCCAGCAGCATGGGACTAGCGGGAGGTACCACAGATACGCAGTATTTT; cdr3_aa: CASSMGLAGGTTDTQYF
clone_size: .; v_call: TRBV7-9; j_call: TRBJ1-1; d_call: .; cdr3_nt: TGTGCCAGCAGGTATTTAGGGGACACTGAAGCTTTCTTT; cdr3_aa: CASRYLGDTEAFF
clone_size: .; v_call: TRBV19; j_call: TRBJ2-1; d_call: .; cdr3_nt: TGTGCCAGTAGACAAAGCGGGCCCAAGCAGTTCTTC; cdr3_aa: CASRQSGPKQFF
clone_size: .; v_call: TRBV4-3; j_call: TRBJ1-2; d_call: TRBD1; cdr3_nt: TGCGCCAGCAGCGTTCGACAGGGGGTGGACTATGGCTACACCTTC; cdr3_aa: CASSVRQGVDYGYTF
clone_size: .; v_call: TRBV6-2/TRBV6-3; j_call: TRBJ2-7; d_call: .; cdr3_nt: TGTGCCAGCAGTTGGCGGGGCAGCTCCTACGAGCAGTACTTC; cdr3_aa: CASSWRGSSYEQYF
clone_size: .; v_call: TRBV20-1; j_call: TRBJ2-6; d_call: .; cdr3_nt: TGCAGTGCTAGAGAAGTCACTTCTGGGGCCAACGTCCTGACTTTC; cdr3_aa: CSAREVTSGANVLTF
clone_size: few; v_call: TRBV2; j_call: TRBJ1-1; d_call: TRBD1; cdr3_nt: TGTGCCAGCAGTGCGGCAGGGGGCAAGACTGAAGCTTTCTTT; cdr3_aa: CASSAAGGKTEAFF
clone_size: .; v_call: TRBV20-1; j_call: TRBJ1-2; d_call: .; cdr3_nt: TGCAGTGCTAGAGAGGGTAGAGGGTTAAACTATGGCTACACCTTC; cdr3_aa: CSAREGRGLNYGYTF
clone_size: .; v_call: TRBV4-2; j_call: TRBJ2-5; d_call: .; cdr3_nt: TGTGCCAGCAGCCAAGAGGGTAGGCAAGAGACCCAGTACTTC; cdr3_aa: CASSQEGRQETQYF
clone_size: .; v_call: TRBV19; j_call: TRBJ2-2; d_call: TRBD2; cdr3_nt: TGTGCCAGTAGTATTCTAGCGGGAGGTCGGGAGCTGTTTTTT; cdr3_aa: CASSILAGGRELFF
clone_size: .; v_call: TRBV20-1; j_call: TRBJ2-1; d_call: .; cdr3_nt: TGCAGTGCTAGAGACCCGGTCCCCAATGAGCAGTTCTTC; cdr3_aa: CSARDPVPNEQFF
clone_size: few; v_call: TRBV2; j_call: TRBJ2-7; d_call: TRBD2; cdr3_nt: TGTGCCAGCAGGGACGGGGGGATCACCTACGAGCAGTACTTC; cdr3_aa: CASRDGGITYEQYF
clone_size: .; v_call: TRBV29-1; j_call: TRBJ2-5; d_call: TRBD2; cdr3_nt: TGCAGCGTCATGACTAGCGGGACCGCGGAGACCCAGTACTTC; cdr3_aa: CSVMTSGTAETQYF
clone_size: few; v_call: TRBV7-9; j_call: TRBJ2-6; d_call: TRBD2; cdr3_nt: TGTGCCAGCAGCGCCACTGACGGGGGAGGGCGACGCTCTGGGGCCAACGTCCTGACTTTC; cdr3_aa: CASSATDGGGRRSGANVLTF